In its sample, the clone carrying this T cell receptor (beta chain) was seen many times. These data come from a study of early T cells in non-severe SARS-CoV-2 infection. The trim removed 3 bases at V and 0 bases at J, leaving 9 bases unmatched. Germline V gene lookup returns CDR1 LGHNA and CDR2 YNFKEQ. The length of the CDR3 is 17 residues. A single record per CDR3 protein comes from TCRdb applying MiXCR to the 5' RACE reads. Here the sample spans 30,000 to 45,000 distinct CDR3 sequences, less than 7% being singletons. The chain couples TRBV4-2 to TRBJ2-7; 9 bases fit TRBD2. The source is an adult who was a healthcare worker with PCR-confirmed SARS-CoV-2 infection or an uninfected control (not recorded which). The starting material was whole blood, obtained at baseline. The CDR3: CASSHLGVAGASYEQYF. CDR3 DNA: TGTGCCAGCAGCCACCTCGGGGTAGCGGGGGCCTCCTACGAGCAGTACTTC.